This T cell receptor beta chain was captured by sequencing in a study of T-cell reconstitution after alpha-beta-depleted transplantation in children. Study-wide results and limits: In some patients, recipient T cells and intrathymic progenitors surviving conditioning explained high day-60 diversity. A year post-transplant, T-cell counts and diversity derived mostly from newly produced T cells. Alpha-beta T cells about two months after transplant reportedly derived from several hundred expanded graft clones.

The authors prepared the TCRbeta library with unique molecular identifiers. Via MiXCR, TCRdb re-called the PCR reads, giving one row per CDR3 protein. The sample contains approximately 1,000,000 distinct CDR3 sequences, about 29% of which appear only once. The germline V gene has CDR1 WNHNN and CDR2 SYGVQD (reference sequence). The CDR3 covers 16 residues. Trimming at V came to 5 bases and at J to 2 bases, leaving 6 bases not matched to a gene. A word on this clonotype: Antigen specificity is unknown.

This specimen was PBMCs, mostly from graft donor cells, taken 360 days after TCRalphabeta/CD19-depleted stem cell transplant. The chain couples TRBV10-1 to TRBJ2-1; 10 bases match TRBD1. The TCR comes from a boy younger than two who had a stem cell transplant for SCID, so the T cells may come from the graft donor. This CDR3 is CASSSWDRGAYNEQFF. DNA of the CDR3: TGCGCCAGCAGTTCTTGGGACAGGGGAGCCTACAATGAGCAGTTCTTC.